Below, one T cell receptor (beta chain) is given with its context. Its antigen specificity is not known. Relative to germline, V is missing 6 bases and J is missing 8 bases, with 9 bases of the junction outside any gene match. CDR1 and CDR2 are drawn from the germline V gene: KGHSH, LQKENI. From cysteine to phenylalanine, the CDR3 is 14 amino acids long. Only the CDR3 region is kept as DNA, spanning 42 bases read in frame from base 1. The cohort was made up of 500 to 850 healthy bone marrow donors. At the time of sampling, every cohort member was nominally healthy, though immune exposures that went unrecorded were likely present. The donor tested CMV seronegative and was one of the 352 seronegative cohort members. A peripheral blood sample was provided by each donor, and peripheral blood mononuclear cells were used for TCR beta sequencing. The Qiagen DNeasy Blood Extraction Kit was used to extract genomic DNA from the blood cell samples.

This entry is derived from a study of cytomegalovirus exposure and HLA in healthy donors (dated by TCRdb to the late 2010s). The study in broad terms: An earlier analysis of roughly 500 of the donors reported around 280 Gb of sequence data and 95 million to 140 million unique TCR beta sequences obtained from approximately 180 million T cells. An early release that covered around 590 HLA-typed donors contained approximately 300 gigabases of sequencing data and 70 million to 100 million unique TCR sequences. Among the roughly 400 genotyped donors, about 85% belonged to the genetic ancestry cluster associated with self-reported Caucasian donors. The study aimed to test whether cataloging public T cell receptors could reveal signatures of past pathogen exposure. The study used immunosequencing to profile the T cell repertoires of about 670 subjects and linked those repertoires to cytomegalovirus serostatus. Besides the first cohort of roughly 700 subjects, a separate validation cohort made up of 120 different subjects was used. The study combined high-throughput TCR immunosequencing, statistical association of individual TCRs with disease status, and machine learning to predict cytomegalovirus infection status. A later analysis re-analyzed previously published TCR beta repertoires from approximately 670 donors and added high-resolution HLA genotyping to study TCR occurrence patterns. In the later analysis, no new phenotypic data were used to find candidate immune exposures; instead, reliance was placed on TCR beta sequences and their occurrence across donors. An earlier analysis of roughly 600 of the donors used high-throughput TCR beta sequencing to judge whether each TCR beta V gene segment behaved as functional or pseudogenic. Donor age, sex, ethnicity and CMV serostatus were compiled alongside the repertoire data. Genome-wide SNP genotypes for about 55% of the roughly 670 donors were used in a later genetic analysis, which treated that subset as a discovery cohort. All discovery cohort repertoires had been generated using a single sequencing platform. HLA typing covered class I and class II loci at four-digit resolution. The number of typed donors differed by locus: about 629-630 for A, B, C, DRB1 and DQB1; 500 to 550 for DQA1; around 580 for DPA1; and about 450 for DPB1. Because of strong linkage in the cohort, a few DR-DQ haplotypes were treated as single units for association and clustering. Across roughly 420 genotyped donors of the cohort, an average of approximately 220,000 unique TCR beta nucleotide sequences per donor were sequenced, and approximately 19% of those sequences were non-productive. What the authors observed across the whole study: CMV serostatus was the only immune exposure information available for the cohort. In both the original and validation cohorts, the classifier was reported to diagnose cytomegalovirus status with high specificity and sensitivity. A group of highly shared sequence variants was considered likely to be a technical artifact of the sequencing pipeline. Most CMV-associated TCR beta chains appeared to be HLA-restricted in a later analysis, and the HLA associations seemed to be driven largely by CMV exposure. A later genetic analysis associated a missense DCLRE1C variant with V-gene and J-gene trimming of TCR beta chains, and an independent cohort replicated the association. A later analysis found that HLA-associated TCR beta chains were more clonally expanded and had lower generation probabilities than equally common non-associated chains. Three of the identified cytomegalovirus-associated TCR beta chains were confirmed in vitro to be specific for cytomegalovirus antigens. A later analysis reported that several top co-occurrence clusters appeared linked to parvovirus B19, influenza, CMV and Epstein-Barr virus. When HLA alleles, especially DR and DQ, strongly co-occurred, TCR associations were difficult to assign to individual alleles. In a later analysis, 16,951 TCR beta sequences were associated with specific HLA alleles at a false discovery rate of 0.05. Some IMGT-functional V segments, including TRBV6-2 and TRBV6-3, could not be distinguished by the 87-base-pair reads and were therefore excluded. Compared with the roughly 670-donor mean, donors in an Asian-associated ancestry cluster had fewer N-insertions in productive TCRs, according to a later genetic analysis. Most TCR sequences were seen in very few donors, while some public TCRs were found in many individuals. Because counts were too low, fewer than 20 rarely observed V segments, including chromosome 9 orphons, were excluded from the earlier analysis of 587 of the donors. Roughly uniform sequencing depth across donors was assumed in presence/absence analyses, although this assumption may not hold. The authors suggested that the approach could potentially be generalized to other disease states and immunological phenotypes. HLA typing was unavailable for some donors at each locus, so association tests used only the typed subset. The cohort was sequenced for TCR beta chains only, and without alpha or paired-chain data the features that could be detected were limited. The study listed 164 TCR beta chains as associated with cytomegalovirus. A further reported finding was that TCR beta sequences accurately predicted the HLA-A and HLA-B alleles for most subjects in the first cohort. An earlier analysis of approximately 590 of the donors showed that most TCR beta V segments appeared in productive rearrangements either about 87% or about 30% of the time, which broadly matched IMGT annotations. In a later analysis, TCR association rates were found to vary across HLA loci, with the most associated TCRs seen for DRB1 alleles and the fewest for HLA-C alleles. Linkage disequilibrium might explain the correlated functional status among segregating V segments, but an unknown experimental factor could not be excluded.

The library was generated by the immunoSEQ multiplex PCR assay. A mixture of 60 forward primers for TCR Vbeta segments and 13 reverse primers for TCR Jbeta segments was used in the multiplex PCR. The CDR3 region of rearranged TCR beta genes was amplified from genomic DNA with a multiplex PCR assay. The Illumina HiSeq System was used to sequence the amplified TCR beta libraries as 87-base-pair reads. The source study handled its data this way. A later analysis tallied 75 million to 95 million unique TCR beta chains across the 650 to 750 repertoires, and about 12 million of those chains were shared by two or more donors. Raw reads were error-corrected and collapsed into unique sequences with a nearest-neighbor algorithm that merged closely related sequences to remove PCR and sequencing errors. V, D and J gene segments were assigned by aligning CDR3 sequences to IMGT reference sequences. For a sequence to be retained, a match of at least six nucleotides was required to both a V gene segment and a J gene segment. A rearrangement was called productive if the CDR3 had no stop codons and remained in frame with V and J, and every other rearrangement was called non-productive. Following IMGT convention, CDR3 was defined as the stretch from the second conserved V-encoded cysteine to the conserved J-encoded phenylalanine. The earlier analysis of about 620 of the donors excluded sequences that lacked an unambiguous match to a single V gene segment. An earlier analysis of over 450 of the donors classified V segments as functional when productive rearrangements were above 56.7% and as segregating when the standard deviation between donors was above 5%. To diagnose cytomegalovirus status from the catalog of TCR beta chain sequences, a statistical classification framework was built. In a later analysis, V and J genes were assigned by comparing TCR nucleotide sequences against IMGT/GENE-DB human TR gene sequences. Using the TCRdist pipeline, a later analysis assigned CDR3 sequences along with most-parsimonious VDJ recombination scenarios. A later analysis defined each TCR beta chain by its CDR3 amino acid sequence plus V-gene family, and excluded reads lacking a unique V-gene family. As a way to deal with suspected cross-contamination and a sequencing artifact, a later analysis dropped roughly 600 nucleotide sequences that were highly shared and had low generation probability. A later analysis calculated a clonal expansion index for each public chain from normalized within-repertoire ranks of inferred template counts. In a later analysis, generation probabilities were computed with a VDJ recombination model fitted to out-of-frame rearrangements, and the resulting probabilities were checked against IGoR. A later analysis scored TCR-TCR, TCR-HLA and TCR-CMV co-occurrence with hypergeometric tests, applying a repertoire-size bias correction to TCR pairs. False discovery rates were estimated in a later analysis by permuting HLA or CMV assignments 20 times. In a later analysis, co-occurring TCRs were grouped with DBSCAN, and TCRdist sequence similarity was added when clustering was performed within HLA-allele-positive subsets. Repertoires with fewer than 30,000 or more than 120,000 public chains were left out of co-occurrence clustering, as were five repertoires with anomalous nucleotide sharing. TCRdb's version of the immuneACCESS table is confined to in-frame rearrangements and falls short of the full clone set. An unresolved V gene accounts for under half of the shortfall where checked; the remainder is of unknown origin. D and trimming come from the DNA, and the V and J calls and clone size come from that table. The sample's own table lists over 45,000 clones. Approximately 2% of the sample is in the top ten clones.

The receptor was derived from a woman in her late teens or twenties in good health and CMV-seronegative. Sequences were obtained from PBMCs. The chain couples TRBV18 to TRBJ2-1, with 8 bases in between that match TRBD2. At the DNA level, the sequence is TGTGCCAGCTCGAAAGCGGGAGATAACGATGAGCAGTTCTTC. Its coded protein is CASSKAGDNDEQFF.